The present T cell receptor beta chain was sequenced within a study of T cells in Graves' hyperthyroidism and ophthalmopathy. About the study: Peripheral blood collection took place at initial diagnosis, before any treatment.

Each ophthalmopathy patient scored at least 3 on the Clinical Activity Score and at least 4 on NOSPECS grade, with duration under 3 months. The V end lost 7 bases, the J end lost 3 bases, and 17 bases lay between the germline ends. This CDR3 is built from 14 residues. CDR1 is SGHDT, CDR2 YYEEEE, per germline. This clonotype was detected many times. It was RNA transcripts that yielded the amplified TCR beta CDR3 regions. Carried out on the TCR CDR3, a first-round RT-PCR used the HTBI primer set. TCRdb re-derived calls from the multiplex PCR reads in MiXCR, one entry per CDR3 protein. The sample yields around 300,000 distinct CDR3 sequences, approximately 19% seen once.

Sequenced: blood. This TCR came from a man between 50 and 59 years old with Graves' ophthalmopathy. The chain carries TRBV5-6 and TRBJ2-7; the D gene is possibly TRBD2 (6 bases). The DNA of the CDR3 is TGTGCCAGCGTGGCGGGACTGGGGAGCTACGAGCAGTACTTC. Translation gives CASVAGLGSYEQYF.